This is a list of T cell receptor beta chains from one sample in a study of T cells in Graves' hyperthyroidism and ophthalmopathy. TCRdb ran MiXCR on the multiplex PCR reads and lists one entry per CDR3 protein. Among around 690,000 distinct CDR3 sequences, 17% were seen once, and the ten largest hold roughly a sixth. Sequenced sample: blood. Every receptor here comes from a man aged 45-60 years with Graves' hyperthyroidism. Both conserved end residues are part of each CDR3. D genes are given only for firm matches. Size is omitted from some rows. Given values are once, few, many or a class for expanded clones.

DNA | CDR3 | size | length | J | D | V
TGTGCCAGCAGTGAAGAGGGGGCGGAGAACACTGAAGCTTTCTTT | CASSEEGAENTEAFF | many | 15 | TRBJ1-1 | TRBD1 | TRBV2
TGTGCCAGCAGCTTAAATCGGGCTCCCTCCTACGAGCAGTACTTC | CASSLNRAPSYEQYF | few | 15 | TRBJ2-7 | - | TRBV7-8
TGTGCCATCAGTGAGTCGACACGAAGCAATCAGCCCCAGCATTTT | CAISESTRSNQPQHF | many | 15 | TRBJ1-5 | - | TRBV10-3
TGTGCCAGCAGTCTCGCAAGGAGCACAGATACGCAGTATTTT | CASSLARSTDTQYF | - | 14 | TRBJ2-3 | - | TRBV6-2/TRBV6-3
TGTGCCATCAGTGAGGGAGAGACAGGGGAAAACACCATATATTTT | CAISEGETGENTIYF | - | 15 | TRBJ1-3 | TRBD1 | TRBV10-3
TGCAGTGCGAGGACTAGCGGATACAATGAGCAGTTCTTC | CSARTSGYNEQFF | many | 13 | TRBJ2-1 | TRBD2 | TRBV20-1
TGTGCCAGTACCCCCCCGGTGGGATATGAGGGGGCCAACGTCCTGACTTTC | CASTPPVGYEGANVLTF | few | 17 | TRBJ2-6 | - | TRBV19
TGTGCCAGCAGTACGAAGGGATGGGATACGCAGTATTTT | CASSTKGWDTQYF | many | 13 | TRBJ2-3 | - | TRBV7-9
TGTGCCAGCAGCTGGCCAGACAGGGCAGGGATATACGAGCAGTACTTC | CASSWPDRAGIYEQYF | many | 16 | TRBJ2-7 | TRBD1 | TRBV5-8
TGCAGCGTTGCCCCGGGACAGGGGGCTGAAGCTTTCTTT | CSVAPGQGAEAFF | few | 13 | TRBJ1-1 | TRBD1 | TRBV29-1
TGTGCCAGCTCACCTGACGGGAGGGCTGGGGAGACCCAGTACTTC | CASSPDGRAGETQYF | - | 15 | TRBJ2-5 | TRBD2 | TRBV18
TGTGCCAGCACCGATAGCGGCCCTCGGGATACGCAGTATTTT | CASTDSGPRDTQYF | - | 14 | TRBJ2-3 | - | TRBV6-2/TRBV6-3
TGTGCCAGCAGCCCAACGTGGGAGGGATACGAGCAGTACTTC | CASSPTWEGYEQYF | few | 14 | TRBJ2-7 | TRBD2 | TRBV7-9
TGTGCCAGCAGCGGGTCCTTGACTAGCGGTAACACCGGGGAGCTGTTTTTT | CASSGSLTSGNTGELFF | few | 17 | TRBJ2-2 | TRBD2 | TRBV2
TGTGCCATCGGAGTGCTATACAATGAGCAGTTCTTC | CAIGVLYNEQFF | - | 12 | TRBJ2-1 | - | TRBV10-3
TGTGCCAGCAGCTTAGGAGCCGGGACAGGGGGCGAGCAGTACTTC | CASSLGAGTGGEQYF | few | 15 | TRBJ2-7 | TRBD1 | TRBV7-9
TGTGCCAGCAAAGGGACTAGCGGGACTTCCTACAATGAGCAGTTCTTC | CASKGTSGTSYNEQFF | many | 16 | TRBJ2-1 | TRBD2 | TRBV2
TGTGCCAGCAGCTTAACAGGGAGGACGACAGAGACCCAGTACTTC | CASSLTGRTTETQYF | many | 15 | TRBJ2-5 | - | TRBV11-2
TGCAGTGCTATCCCTAGCCTAGCGGGAGGGCCAGTGTTGGCAGATACGCAGTATTTT | CSAIPSLAGGPVLADTQYF | many | 19 | TRBJ2-3 | TRBD2 | TRBV20-1
TGCAGTGCTAGAGACAACACAGGGGCTAATGAAAAACTGTTTTTT | CSARDNTGANEKLFF | - | 15 | TRBJ1-4 | TRBD1 | TRBV20-1
TGTGCCACCAGCAAGACTAGCTTTGAGCAGTTCTTC | CATSKTSFEQFF | few | 12 | TRBJ2-1 | TRBD2 | TRBV15
TGTGCCATCAGTGAGGCGGACAGGAACTTGAAAGAGACCCAGTACTTC | CAISEADRNLKETQYF | - | 16 | TRBJ2-5 | TRBD1 | TRBV10-3
TGTGCCAGCTCACCCGGGTATGGCCTACGAGAGCAGTACTTC | CASSPGYGLREQYF | - | 14 | TRBJ2-7 | - | TRBV18
TGCAGTGCCGAATCTGGGGGCGCGCTCGTCGTCTATGGCTACACCTTC | CSAESGGALVVYGYTF | - | 16 | TRBJ1-2 | - | TRBV20-1
TGTGCCAGCAGCCGACAGGCACTATTATCCTACGAGCAGTACTTC | CASSRQALLSYEQYF | many | 15 | TRBJ2-7 | - | TRBV13
TGCAGTGCTAAGTTAAGCAGCGGCTATGGCTACACCTTC | CSAKLSSGYGYTF | few | 13 | TRBJ1-2 | - | TRBV20-1
TGTGCCAGCAGCGCCCCCACCGGGGAGCTGTTTTTT | CASSAPTGELFF | few | 12 | TRBJ2-2 | - | TRBV13
TGTGCCAGCAGCCAAGGGCCGGGACAGATTAATGAAAAACTGTTTTTT | CASSQGPGQINEKLFF | - | 16 | TRBJ1-4 | TRBD1 | TRBV3-1
TGTGCCAGCAGTTTAGGGACTAGCACCCACGAGCAGTACTTC | CASSLGTSTHEQYF | few | 14 | TRBJ2-7 | TRBD2 | TRBV27
TGTGCCACCAAACCCGGACAGGGAAGTTTCTACGAGCAGTACTTC | CATKPGQGSFYEQYF | many | 15 | TRBJ2-7 | TRBD1 | TRBV27
TGTGCCAGCAGCTTGTCCGGGACTAGCGGTCAAGAGACCCAGTACTTC | CASSLSGTSGQETQYF | many | 16 | TRBJ2-5 | TRBD2 | TRBV11-3
TGTGCCAGCAGTTTACAGGACAGGGCTGGGGCCAACGTCCTGACTTTC | CASSLQDRAGANVLTF | many | 16 | TRBJ2-6 | TRBD1 | TRBV28
TGTGCCAGCAAGGGGACTGAATACAATGAGCAGTTCTTC | CASKGTEYNEQFF | - | 13 | TRBJ2-1 | - | TRBV2
TGTGCCAGCGCTAGGGACAGGGGGCTAGCGGGAGAGACCCAGTACTTC | CASARDRGLAGETQYF | - | 16 | TRBJ2-5 | TRBD1 | TRBV5-4
TGTGCCAGCAGGCTCGGGCCCTCCTACAATGAGCAGTTCTTC | CASRLGPSYNEQFF | - | 14 | TRBJ2-1 | - | TRBV27
TGTGCCAGCAGTTCGGCTAGCGGGACCACCTACAATGAGCAGTTCTTC | CASSSASGTTYNEQFF | many | 16 | TRBJ2-1 | TRBD2 | TRBV28
TGTGCCAGCAGTGAAGGTAGGGGTAATTCACCCCTCCACTTT | CASSEGRGNSPLHF | few | 14 | TRBJ1-6 | - | TRBV25-1
TGTGCCAGCAGCCAACGGGCGGGAAAGGTAGATACGCAGTATTTT | CASSQRAGKVDTQYF | - | 15 | TRBJ2-3 | - | TRBV3-1
TGTGCCAGCAGCAAACGGACGACAAATACCTATAGCAATCAGCCCCAGCATTTT | CASSKRTTNTYSNQPQHF | many | 18 | TRBJ1-5 | - | TRBV11-2
TGTGCCAGCCGCGGGGGGGGGTTGCGGGGGGTGAATGAGCAGTTCTTC | CASRGGGLRGVNEQFF | - | 16 | TRBJ2-1 | TRBD2 | TRBV2
TGTGCCATCAGTGAGGTCGAGGACAGGGAGGACTGGGAGACCCAGTACTTC | CAISEVEDREDWETQYF | - | 17 | TRBJ2-5 | TRBD1 | TRBV10-3
TGTGCCAGCAGTTCAGGGACCGGGACAATCTACGAGCAGTACTTC | CASSSGTGTIYEQYF | many | 15 | TRBJ2-7 | - | TRBV27